This passage covers 30 T cell receptor beta chains from one sample sequenced in a study of blood T cells in healthy people across ages. PCR was performed a second time for roughly 7 to 12 cycles using a sample-barcoded 5' primer and a J-beta primer mix. TCRdb recomputed calls from the 5' RACE reads with MiXCR, one row per CDR3 protein. This table holds approximately 690,000 distinct CDR3 sequences, approximately 59% found once. The source material was blood. The receptor source for this set is a man aged 60-69 years in good health.

This clonotype was counted a single time. The chain carries TRBV6-5 and TRBJ1-2; the match to TRBD1 covers 9 bases. V shed 6 bases and J 7 bases; nucleotides not matched to a gene: 15. Germline assignment: CDR1 MNHEY and CDR2 SVGAGI. CDR3 length equals 16 residues. CDR3 nucleotide sequence: TGTGCCAGCAGCCTAAACCGGGACAGGGAGAAAGGTGGCTACACCTTC. Encoded protein: CASSLNRDREKGGYTF.

The genes are TRBV4-1 and TRBJ1-1; tentatively, D is TRBD1 (5 bases). Germline CDR1 and CDR2: MGHRA and YSYEKL. This CDR3 has 14 amino acids. V shed 7 bases and J shed 2 bases, with 14 bases lying between them. In DNA, the CDR3 is TGCGCCAGCATCCCGACAGTGGGTAACACTGAAGCTTTCTTT. As protein: CASIPTVGNTEAFF.

Only a few counts were recorded for this clonotype. This sequence joins TRBV9 and TRBJ2-1, with 14 bases that match TRBD2. CDR3 length: 18 amino acids. Losses at the gene ends were 4 bases for V and 15 bases for J; bases not matched to a gene: 21. Germline lookup yields CDR1 SGDLS and CDR2 YYNGEE. CDR3 in DNA: TGTGCCAGCAGCCCGGACCATAGGACTAGCGGGGGGATTGGGTGGGTGTTCTTC. Its translation: CASSPDHRTSGGIGWVFF.

This clonotype was observed a handful of times. The V and J genes are TRBV20-1 and TRBJ2-5; D might be TRBD2 (7 bases). The CDR3 runs 15 residues. CDR1 is DFQATT, CDR2 SNEGSKA, per germline (reference sequence). V gave up 3 bases and J gave up 1 base, with 15 bases separating them. CDR3 coding DNA: TGCAGTGCTAGGCTGCGGGGAGGGGGCCAAGAGACCCAGTACTTC. Its protein product is CSARLRGGGQETQYF.

The V and J genes are TRBV21-1 and TRBJ2-7; the table calls TRBD1, which could not be checked here. TRBV21-1 is a recognized pseudogene. This CDR3 is built from 14 residues. In nucleotides, the CDR3 is TGTGCCAGCAGCAAGCGACAGGGTTCCTACGAGCAGTACTTC. This codes for CASSKRQGSYEQYF.

The chain uses TRBV7-2 and TRBJ2-7; 9 positions agree with TRBD1. Germline lookup yields CDR1 SGHTA and CDR2 FQGNSA. The trim removed 0 bases at V and 7 bases at J, leaving 7 bases unmatched. CDR3 length: 15 residues. Here the CDR3 reads CASSLATQGAGEQYF. The DNA for the CDR3 is TGTGCCAGCAGCTTAGCCACACAGGGGGCCGGTGAGCAGTACTTC. The variable domain in full, completed from reference TRBV7-2 and TRBJ2-7, reads GAGVSQSPSNKVTEKGKDVELRCDPISGHTALYWYRQSLGQGLEFLIYFQGNSAPDKSGLPSDRFSAERTGGSVSTLTIQRTQQEDSAVYLCASSLATQGAGEQYFGPGTRLTVT.

The chain is built from TRBV28 and TRBJ2-6; 8 nucleotides align to TRBD2. Germline lookup yields CDR1 MDHEN and CDR2 SYDVKM. V shed 8 bases and J 3 bases; nucleotides not matched to a gene: 12. The CDR3 has 17 amino acids. CDR3 amino acids: CASDAGGGHFGANVLTF. CDR3 nucleotides: TGTGCCAGCGACGCCGGGGGGGGGCACTTTGGGGCCAACGTCCTGACTTTC. Full variable domain (remainder filled in from reference TRBV28 and TRBJ2-6): DVKVTQSSRYLVKRTGEKVFLECVQDMDHENMFWYRQDPGLGLRLIYFSYDVKMKEKGDIPEGYSVSREKKERFSLILESASTNQTSMYLCASDAGGGHFGANVLTFGAGSRLTVL.

Points on this clonotype: The junction shows a germline mismatch at one end, possibly a read error. The rearrangement joins TRBV12-3 or TRBV12-4 to TRBJ2-7; D remains unclear. The CDR3 runs to 12 residues. The CDR3, as DNA: TGTGCCAGCAGTATAGCAACCTACGAGCAGTACTTC. Translated, it gives CASSIATYEQYF.

Concerning this clonotype itself: With a much larger clone just one base away, this may be a read error. The chain couples TRBV12-3 or TRBV12-4 to TRBJ2-5; D uncertain. Trimming removed 4 bases at V and 4 bases at J, with 10 bases between. The CDR3 consists of 13 residues. The CDR3: CASSSWAAETQYF. The CDR3 coding sequence is TGTGCCAGCAGTTCGTGGGCGGCAGAGACCCAGTACTTC.

The chain carries TRBV7-9 and TRBJ1-2, with TRBD1 matching over 7 bases. The CDR3 covers 13 residues. J lost 3 bases, V lost 6 bases, and 4 bases had no gene match. CDR1 and CDR2 (germline): SEHNR, FQNEAQ (reference sequence). The CDR3 DNA reads as TGTGCCAGCAGAATTACAGGGGACTATGGCTACACCTTC. Translating it yields CASRITGDYGYTF.

The chain links TRBV28 to TRBJ2-7; either TRBD1 or TRBD2 may fit D (6 bases each). Germline V CDR1 and CDR2: MDHEN, SYDVKM. The ends were cut back, 6 bases at V and 0 bases at J, with 18 bases in the middle. The CDR3 loop spans 16 amino acids. CDR3 bases: TGTGCCAGCAGCCCCCGGGGGCAGCTAAGCTCCTACGAGCAGTACTTC. Translated: CASSPRGQLSSYEQYF.

This clonotype was seen many times. This sequence joins TRBV10-2 and TRBJ2-7; D might be TRBD2 (5 bases). The CDR3 spans 14 residues. Trimming stripped 2 bases from V and 4 bases from J, with 12 bases between. CDR1 is WSHSY, CDR2 SAAADI, per germline. The CDR3 protein is CASSESSGVYEQYF. The CDR3 coding sequence is TGCGCCAGCAGTGAGAGCAGCGGAGTTTACGAGCAGTACTTC.

The chain has TRBV18 and TRBJ2-7; D gene uncertain. The CDR3 is made up of 15 amino acids. The germline gives CDR1 KGHSH, CDR2 LQKENI. The V gene lost 4 bases and the J gene lost 0 bases, with 13 bases spanning the gap. CDR3 in amino acids: CASSLGSSSSYEQYF. The DNA of the CDR3 is TGTGCCAGCTCACTGGGCAGCTCCAGCTCCTACGAGCAGTACTTC.

This clonotype was picked up one time. The chain uses TRBV27 and TRBJ2-1; D not certain. CDR3 size: 16 residues. V was clipped by 5 bases and J by 2 bases, with 16 bases between them. Germline V CDR1 and CDR2: MNHEY, SMNVEV (reference sequence). CDR3: CASSLRTRPPYNEQFF. Here the CDR3 DNA reads TGTGCCAGCAGTCTGAGGACCCGGCCCCCCTACAATGAGCAGTTCTTC.

The chain recombines TRBV20-1 with TRBJ1-6, with 8 bases identical to TRBD1. Germline V lookup: CDR1 DFQATT, CDR2 SNEGSKA (reference sequence). This CDR3 comprises 15 residues. Trimming removed 6 bases from V and 7 bases from J; junction bases left unmatched: 11. DNA for the CDR3: TGCAGTGCCCACCCCAGGGGGCCTCTCAATTCACCCCTCCACTTT. Its protein product is CSAHPRGPLNSPLHF.

The chain is built from TRBV3-1 and TRBJ1-2; no reliable D call. The ends were cut back, 4 bases at V and 5 bases at J, with 17 bases in the middle. Germline CDR1 LGHDT, CDR2 YNNKEL (reference sequence). There are 15 residues in the CDR3. CDR3 bases: TGTGCCAGCAGCCCTGGCCCGGGTGACGCTTATGGCTACACCTTC. Its protein is CASSPGPGDAYGYTF.

The chain is built from TRBV20-1 and TRBJ1-2, with D maybe TRBD1 (6 bases). The CDR3 is 12 residues long. V was clipped by 4 bases and J by 6 bases, with 12 bases between them. Germline V CDR1 and CDR2: DFQATT, SNEGSKA (reference sequence). CDR3 DNA sequence: TGCAGTGCTACCAGGGGCCTCGATGGCTACACCTTC. It yields the protein CSATRGLDGYTF.

The V gene is TRBV10-3, the J gene TRBJ2-4; TRBD2 aligns across 7 bases. The J call is doubtful: the DNA matches TRBJ2-7 better. Per germline, CDR1 ENHRY and CDR2 SYGVKD. The CDR3 totals 14 residues. CDR3 coding DNA: TGTGCCATCAGTCGTTCCGGGACTAAGGACGAGCAGTACTTC. Residues: CAISRSGTKDEQYF.

This clonotype has more than one count but fewer than ten. The V gene is TRBV10-3, the J gene TRBJ2-5; a weak D match, TRBD2 (6 bases). The V and J ends lost 10 bases and 2 bases respectively, with 17 bases between them. The CDR3 is 14 amino acids. Germline V gives CDR1 ENHRY, CDR2 SYGVKD. Here the CDR3 DNA reads TGTGCCACCGGTGTGGCAGGGAGGCAAGAGACCCAGTACTTC. Its translation is CATGVAGRQETQYF.

This clonotype was seen a few times. V usage is TRBV28 and J usage is TRBJ1-2; 7 nucleotides match TRBD1. Trimming at V came to 8 bases and at J to 3 bases, leaving 6 bases not matched to a gene. The CDR3 covers 13 residues. CDR1 MDHEN and CDR2 SYDVKM come from the germline V gene. CDR3 DNA sequence: TGTGCCAGCCTCGACAGGGCCGACTATGGCTACACCTTC. This encodes CASLDRADYGYTF.

The CDR3 here is CASSLYRGGKDYGYTF. CDR3 nucleotides: TGTGCCAGCAGCCTCTACCGAGGGGGCAAGGACTATGGCTACACCTTC. V is TRBV3-1 and J is TRBJ1-2; 7 positions match TRBD1. The CDR3 totals 16 residues. Germline V gene sequence: CDR1 LGHDT, CDR2 YNNKEL (reference sequence). V lost 4 bases and J lost 3; bases outside the gene matches: 11.

V usage is TRBV7-2 and J usage is TRBJ2-7; D is ambiguous. Trimming removed 1 base at V and 4 bases at J, with 8 bases between. Germline V gene data show CDR1 as SGHTA and CDR2 as FQGNSA. CDR3 size: 13 residues. The CDR3 is CASSLDSRYEQYF. In nucleotides, the CDR3 is TGTGCCAGCAGCTTAGATAGCCGATACGAGCAGTACTTC.

The J gene is TRBJ2-7, the V gene TRBV6-1, with 9 bases matching TRBD1. V lost 6 bases and J lost 0; bases outside the gene matches: 6. The V gene's germline CDR1 is MNHNS and CDR2 SASEGT. The CDR3 covers 15 residues. CDR3 residues: CASRLGTGSSYEQYF. The CDR3 bases are TGTGCCAGCAGATTGGGGACAGGGAGCTCCTACGAGCAGTACTTC.

This clonotype was counted a few times. This sequence joins TRBV20-1 and TRBJ2-5; D possibly uses TRBD1 or TRBD2 (7 bases each). V was pared by 4 bases and J by 4 bases, with 16 bases between. Germline loops: CDR1 DFQATT, CDR2 SNEGSKA (reference sequence). This CDR3 comprises 14 residues. CDR3 bases: TGCAGTGCTAAGCGGGACAGTCGGGGAGAGACCCAGTACTTC. This sequence encodes CSAKRDSRGETQYF.

The chain uses TRBV11-2 and TRBJ2-7, with D unclear. The J call is doubtful: the DNA matches TRBJ2-5 better. CDR1 and CDR2 (germline): SGHAT, FQNNGV. The CDR3 consists of 12 residues. The CDR3 nucleotides read TGTGCCAGCAGGCCCCAGGCAAGGACCCAGTACTTC. Its translation is CASRPQARTQYF.

The chain combines TRBV20-1 with TRBJ1-1; possible D gene TRBD1, 6 bases. The CDR3 consists of 12 residues. The V end was cut by 7 bases, the J end by 1 base, with 10 bases between. CDR1 and CDR2 (germline): DFQATT, SNEGSKA (reference sequence). The CDR3 loop reads CSVGQKNTEAFF. The CDR3 DNA follows: TGCAGTGTAGGACAGAAGAACACTGAAGCTTTCTTT.

This clonotype came up once. The CDR3 here is CASSYIAGGSYEQYF. For the CDR3, the DNA is TGTGCCAGCAGTTATATAGCGGGCGGCTCCTACGAGCAGTACTTC. V usage is TRBV27 and J usage is TRBJ2-7; 7 bases agree with TRBD2. The CDR3 is made up of 15 amino acids. J was trimmed by 0 bases and V by 4 bases; bases with no gene match: 6. CDR1 is MNHEY and CDR2 is SMNVEV in the germline V gene (reference sequence).

In the case of this clonotype: A junction boundary mismatches the germline segment, possibly from a read error. The rearrangement uses TRBV5-1 and TRBJ1-1; no clear D. Germline loops: CDR1 SGHRS, CDR2 YFSETQ. The CDR3 is made up of 13 amino acids. The CDR3: CTSTLSPNTEAFF. The CDR3 DNA sequence: TGCACCAGCACGCTGAGTCCGAACACTGAAGCTTTCTTT.

This sequence joins TRBV29-1 and TRBJ1-3, with D uncertain. Germline assignment: CDR1 SQVTM and CDR2 ANQGSEA. Trimming removed 7 bases from V and 1 base from J, with 8 bases in between. The CDR3 is 12 amino acids. The DNA of the CDR3 is TGCAGCGCCGTCGAATCTGGAAACACCATATATTTT. The encoded protein is CSAVESGNTIYF.

V is TRBV28 and J is TRBJ2-5, with D possibly TRBD1 on 5 matching bases. The CDR3 runs to 14 residues. V was clipped by 5 bases and J by 4 bases, with 14 bases between them. Germline loops: CDR1 MDHEN, CDR2 SYDVKM. CDR3 amino acids: CASSLLTVTETQYF. Written as DNA, the CDR3 is TGTGCCAGCAGTCTACTGACAGTTACAGAGACCCAGTACTTC.